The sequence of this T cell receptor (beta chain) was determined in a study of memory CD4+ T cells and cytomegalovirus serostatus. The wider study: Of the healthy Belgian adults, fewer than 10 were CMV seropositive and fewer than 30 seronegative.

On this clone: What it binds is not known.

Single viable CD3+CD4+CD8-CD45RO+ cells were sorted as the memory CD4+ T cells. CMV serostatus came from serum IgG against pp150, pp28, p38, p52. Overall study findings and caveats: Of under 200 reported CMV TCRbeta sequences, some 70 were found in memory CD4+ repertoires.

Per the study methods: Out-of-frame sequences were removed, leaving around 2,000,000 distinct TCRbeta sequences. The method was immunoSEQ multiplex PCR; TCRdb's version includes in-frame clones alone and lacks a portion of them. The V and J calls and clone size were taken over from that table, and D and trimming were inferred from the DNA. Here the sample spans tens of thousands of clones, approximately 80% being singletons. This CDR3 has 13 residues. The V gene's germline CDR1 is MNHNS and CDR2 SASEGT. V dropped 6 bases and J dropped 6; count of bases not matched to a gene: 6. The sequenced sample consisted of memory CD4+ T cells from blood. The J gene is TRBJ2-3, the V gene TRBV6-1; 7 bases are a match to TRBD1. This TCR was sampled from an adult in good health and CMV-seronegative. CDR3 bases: TGTGCCAGCAGGGACAGGCCTAAGGATACGCAGTATTTT. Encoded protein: CASRDRPKDTQYF.